One and the same sample provided the 26 T cell receptor beta chains below, sequenced in a study of blood T cells in healthy people across ages. A J-beta primer mix and a sample-barcoded 5' primer were used in a second PCR of about 7 to 12 cycles. TCRdb analysed the 5' RACE reads with MiXCR anew, one entry per CDR3 protein. Among approximately 360,000 distinct CDR3 sequences listed, roughly half were seen once. The sequencing input was blood. These receptors originate from a man in his 60s in good health.

In this sample, this clonotype turned up a few times. This rearrangement joins TRBV7-9 to TRBJ2-3, with 7 bases lining up with TRBD2. Germline lookup yields CDR1 SEHNR and CDR2 FQNEAQ (reference sequence). Trimming took 1 base from V and 2 from J; bases not matched to a gene: 9. The CDR3 is made up of 17 amino acids. The CDR3 region is CASSLGGEGPSTDTQYF. CDR3 DNA sequence: TGTGCCAGCAGCTTAGGAGGGGAGGGGCCTTCCACAGATACGCAGTATTTT.

This clonotype appeared a few times. The V gene is TRBV5-1, the J gene TRBJ2-3; 13 bases agree with TRBD2. The CDR3 length is 18 residues. Germline CDR1 and CDR2: SGHRS and YFSETQ. After removal of 0 bases from V and 2 bases from J, the junction contained 6 bases not matched to a gene. The CDR3 nucleotides read TGCGCCAGCAGCTTGGACGGACTAGCGGGGGCCGACACAGATACGCAGTATTTT. Its translation is CASSLDGLAGADTDTQYF.

The chain carries TRBV20-1 and TRBJ1-5; possible D gene TRBD1, 6 bases. Looked up from germline, CDR1 is DFQATT and CDR2 is SNEGSKA (reference sequence). The CDR3 is made up of 15 amino acids. Trimming took off 5 bases at V and 4 bases at J, with 18 bases between the two ends. The DNA of the CDR3 is TGCAGTGCTGGGCTTGAGGGGGGCGCAAATCAGCCCCAGCATTTT. Its protein product is CSAGLEGGANQPQHF.

This clonotype was seen more than once but under ten times. This chain links TRBV6-5 with TRBJ1-2; D unclear. This CDR3 has 14 amino acids. V dropped 6 bases and J dropped 0 bases, with 11 bases sitting between them. Germline V gene data show CDR1 as MNHEY and CDR2 as SVGAGI. In DNA form, the CDR3 reads TGTGCCAGCAGCCCGCTGCGGACTAACTATGGCTACACCTTC. This translates into CASSPLRTNYGYTF.

This clonotype was detected once. The chain couples TRBV10-3 to TRBJ2-3; the D gene is possibly TRBD2 (6 bases). Trimming took 3 bases from V and 2 from J, leaving 9 bases between them. The CDR3 loop spans 14 amino acids. Germline lookup yields CDR1 ENHRY and CDR2 SYGVKD. CDR3 DNA sequence: TGTGCCATCAGTGATAGCGGAATCACAGATACGCAGTATTTT. Its protein is CAISDSGITDTQYF.

The chain joins TRBV9 to TRBJ2-5, with 8 bases that match TRBD2. The CDR3 loop spans 15 amino acids. Germline V gene sequence: CDR1 SGDLS, CDR2 YYNGEE. V shed 3 bases and J 5 bases; nucleotides not matched to a gene: 9. The CDR3 DNA sequence: TGTGCCAGCAGCGCCTTAGCGGGAAGGTTGGAGACCCAGTACTTC. This sequence encodes CASSALAGRLETQYF.

J is TRBJ2-5 and V is TRBV2, with a tentative D call TRBD2 (6 bases). Germline CDR1 reads SNHLY; CDR2 reads FYNNEI. The V end was cut by 7 bases, the J end by 5 bases, with 14 bases between. This CDR3 contains 13 residues. CDR3 in amino acids: CASNTLAGETQYF. The CDR3 DNA follows: TGTGCCAGCAATACCCTGGCGGGGGAGACCCAGTACTTC.

Ten or more counts support this clonotype. The chain couples TRBV12-3 or TRBV12-4 to TRBJ2-7; 14 nucleotides agree with TRBD2. V trimming: 5 bases; J trimming: 0 bases; junction bases outside the gene matches: 12. The CDR3 is made up of 19 amino acids. This CDR3 reads CASSKSRTSGGPSSYEQYF. The CDR3 coding sequence is TGTGCCAGCAGTAAATCAAGGACTAGCGGGGGGCCGAGCTCCTACGAGCAGTACTTC.

The chain links TRBV7-9 to TRBJ2-1, with TRBD2 identical over 15 bases. The CDR3 is 15 residues long. With 4 bases clipped from V and 8 bases from J, the junction kept 3 bases outside the gene matches. CDR1 and CDR2 from the germline V gene are SEHNR and FQNEAQ (reference sequence). The CDR3 DNA sequence: TGTGCCAGCAGCTCGGGACTAGCGGGGGGAGATGAGCAGTTCTTC. Translating gives CASSSGLAGGDEQFF.

This rearrangement joins TRBV12-3 or TRBV12-4 to TRBJ2-7; TRBD2 might be the D (6 bases). Trimming pared 3 bases from V and 7 bases from J, leaving 16 bases between. The CDR3 length is 14 residues. This CDR3 reads CASSFQAGSGEQYF. In DNA form, the CDR3 reads TGTGCCAGCAGTTTCCAAGCGGGCTCGGGAGAGCAGTACTTC.

The chain recombines TRBV7-2 with TRBJ1-6; TRBD1 matches 7 bases. This CDR3 comprises 15 residues. V was pared by 3 bases and J by 6 bases, with 5 bases of the junction left unmatched. Germline lookup yields CDR1 SGHTA and CDR2 FQGNSA. In DNA form, the CDR3 reads TGTGCCAGCAGCTTGGAGACAGGGAGTAATTCACCCCTCCACTTT. Translation: CASSLETGSNSPLHF.

This clonotype was recorded a few times. The chain carries TRBV5-5 and TRBJ2-1; D is possibly TRBD1 (6 bases). CDR1 SGHKS and CDR2 YYEKEE come from the germline V gene (reference sequence). Between the trimmed V and J ends, which lost 0 bases and 12 bases, there was a span of 13 bases. The CDR3 is 13 residues long. The CDR3 sequence: CASSLGYRVGQFF. CDR3 nucleotide sequence: TGTGCCAGCAGCTTGGGGTACAGGGTAGGGCAGTTCTTC.

The rearrangement joins TRBV20-1 to TRBJ2-7; D call uncertain. V was pared by 6 bases and J by 3 bases, with 12 bases between. CDR3 length: 12 amino acids. The V gene's germline CDR1 is DFQATT and CDR2 SNEGSKA (reference sequence). The CDR3 protein is CSAMESGYEQYF. CDR3 nucleotides: TGCAGTGCCATGGAGTCAGGCTACGAGCAGTACTTC.

The V gene is TRBV20-1, the J gene TRBJ1-5, with 7 positions matching TRBD1. The germline CDR1 and CDR2 sequences are DFQATT and SNEGSKA (reference sequence). V lost 6 bases, J lost 0 bases, and 8 bases stayed unmatched. The CDR3 is 15 residues long. The CDR3 region has the DNA TGCAGTGCAAGACCCAGGGGGATTAGCAATCAGCCCCAGCATTTT. This encodes CSARPRGISNQPQHF.

This chain uses TRBV25-1 with TRBJ1-6; D unclear. The CDR3 is made up of 14 amino acids. With 8 bases removed from V and 6 bases from J, the gap between germline ends came to 14 bases. Looked up from germline, CDR1 is MGHDK and CDR2 is SYGVNS. The CDR3 nucleotides read TGTGCCAGCGAGCCTTCAGGAATTAATTCACCCCTCCACTTT. This translates into CASEPSGINSPLHF.

This chain connects TRBV6-6 to TRBJ2-2; D perhaps matches TRBD1 (6 bases). The germline V gene encodes CDR1 MNHNY and CDR2 SVGAGI (reference sequence). The ends were cut back, 10 bases at V and 4 bases at J, with 13 bases in the middle. The CDR3 contains 13 residues. The CDR3 loop is CATLTGPTGELFF. The CDR3 region has the DNA TGTGCCACCCTGACAGGACCCACCGGGGAGCTGTTTTTT.

The rearrangement joins TRBV25-1 to TRBJ2-1; tentatively, D is TRBD1 or TRBD2 (6 bases each). Trimming removed 5 bases at V and 8 bases at J, with 16 bases between. The CDR3 sequence is 14 residues long. Germline lookup yields CDR1 MGHDK and CDR2 SYGVNS. DNA for the CDR3: TGTGCCAGCAGTATACAGGGAGGAGTCTATGAGCAGTTCTTC. This translates into CASSIQGGVYEQFF.

V and J are TRBV5-5 and TRBJ1-2; D unclear. CDR1 and CDR2 from the germline V gene are SGHKS and YYEKEE (reference sequence). The CDR3 has 14 amino acids. V was trimmed by 0 bases and J by 5 bases, leaving 11 bases between them. The CDR3 DNA reads as TGTGCCAGCAGCTTGGAGGCGGGCCGGTATGGCTACACCTTC. Translated, it gives CASSLEAGRYGYTF.

The chain is built from TRBV20-1 and TRBJ2-6, with D possibly TRBD1 on 5 matching bases. V lost 3 bases, J lost 5 bases, and 14 bases lay in between. Germline-derived CDR1 and CDR2 are DFQATT and SNEGSKA (reference sequence). The CDR3 runs 15 residues. CDR3: CSASPLGRRANVLTF. DNA for the CDR3: TGCAGTGCTAGCCCATTGGGGCGGCGGGCCAACGTCCTGACTTTC.

This sequence joins TRBV14 and TRBJ2-1; 9 positions match TRBD1. This CDR3 contains 14 residues. The V gene end was trimmed by 6 bases and the J gene end by 9 bases; junction bases not matched to a gene: 9. CDR1 and CDR2 (germline): SGHDN, FVKESK. For the CDR3, the DNA is TGTGCCAGCAGGGGCCAGGGACAGGGCTGTGAGCAGTTCTTC. Translating it yields CASRGQGQGCEQFF.

The gene calls are TRBV5-6 and TRBJ2-5; perhaps TRBD2 as D (6 bases). Matching the DNA end better, TRBJ2-7 makes the J call doubtful. The CDR3 has 15 amino acids. Germline CDR1 reads SGHDT; CDR2 reads YYEEEE. The chain's CDR3 is CASSLDEWDFYEQYF. The CDR3 DNA reads as TGTGCCAGCAGCTTGGATGAATGGGACTTCTACGAGCAGTACTTC.

As regards this clonotype: One junction end does not reproduce the germline sequence, and a read error may be involved. V is TRBV7-2 and J is TRBJ2-6; D possibly matches TRBD1 or TRBD2 (5 bases each). The CDR3 covers 18 residues. Per germline, CDR1 SGHTA and CDR2 FQGNSA. The chain's CDR3 is CACSLAHSPSSGANVQTF. The CDR3 nucleotides read TGTGCCTGCAGCTTAGCCCATTCACCTAGCTCTGGGGCCAACGTCCAGACTTTC.

The rearrangement uses TRBV7-2 and TRBJ2-3, with D perhaps matching TRBD2 (6 bases). Trimming removed 1 base from V and 6 bases from J, with 11 bases in between. The germline CDR1 and CDR2 sequences are SGHTA and FQGNSA. The CDR3 has 14 amino acids. The CDR3 DNA reads TGTGCCAGCAGCTTAGGGGGGGACGGGGATACGCAGTATTTT. It is translated as CASSLGGDGDTQYF.

In this sample, this clonotype turned up a few times. The genes are TRBV6-4 and TRBJ2-1, with 7 bases that match TRBD2. From germline, CDR1 is MRHNA and CDR2 SNTAGT. The CDR3 is 15 amino acids. The junction had 8 bases not matched to a gene; V was cut back by 0 bases and J by 9 bases. In DNA, the CDR3 is TGTGCCAGCAGTGACTCGGGAAGGACTAGTGGTGAGCAGTTCTTC. This codes for CASSDSGRTSGEQFF.

CDR3 in DNA: TGCGCCAGCAGCTCCGGACAGCTCTACGAGCAGTACTTC. Translation: CASSSGQLYEQYF. The V call is TRBV5-1, the J call TRBJ2-7, with D possibly matching TRBD1 (6 bases). This CDR3 has 13 residues. The germline gives CDR1 SGHRS, CDR2 YFSETQ. Trimming left V 3 bases short and J 3 bases short, with 10 bases between.

This clonotype has only a few counts. The CDR3 sequence: CASSSQQETQYF. The CDR3 region has the DNA TGTGCCAGCAGTTCGCAACAAGAGACCCAGTACTTC. J is TRBJ2-5 and V is TRBV27; D call uncertain. The CDR3 has 12 amino acids. V lost 4 bases and J lost 2, with 5 bases in between. The germline CDR1 and CDR2 sequences are MNHEY and SMNVEV (reference sequence).